One sample yielded the 12 T cell receptor beta chains listed below, sequenced in a study. A single record per CDR3 protein comes from TCRdb applying MiXCR to the reads. The sample lists some 560 distinct CDR3 sequences; less than 40% were seen once. Sequencing used CD8+ T cells (not recorded whether cultured). The receptors were gathered from a female donor.

Concerning this clonotype: An end of the junction differs from the germline gene, which may be a read error. The chain recombines TRBV19 with TRBJ1-1; D not resolved. CDR1 is LNHDA, CDR2 SQIVND, per germline (reference sequence). The CDR3 consists of 13 residues. CDR3 region: CASSIGSNTEAFF. The CDR3, as DNA: TGTGCCAGTAGTATTGGGTCGAACACTGAAGCTTTCTTC.

The CDR3 DNA is TGTGCCAGTAGTAGTCGGTCCGGGCACGAGCAGTACTTC. Protein sequence: CASSSRSGHEQYF. The chain carries TRBV19 and TRBJ2-7, with D unclear. V lost 4 bases and J lost 5, with 12 bases in between. The CDR3 contains 13 residues. Germline V gives CDR1 LNHDA, CDR2 SQIVND (reference sequence).

A word on this clonotype: A read error may account for a junction end that differs from germline. The rearrangement uses TRBV19 and TRBJ1-1; D gene uncertain. Germline V gene lookup returns CDR1 LNHDA and CDR2 SQIVND (reference sequence). This CDR3 has 15 residues. CDR3 sequence reads: CASSPHGGGNAEAFF. In DNA form, the CDR3 reads TGTGCCAGTAGTCCCCACGGAGGAGGGAACGCTGAAGCTTTCTTT.

Remarks on this clonotype: A much more abundant neighbour one base away suggests this may be a read error. The gene calls are TRBV19 and TRBJ1-5; unclear D gene. This CDR3 comprises 13 residues. In germline, CDR1 is LNHDA, CDR2 SQIVND (reference sequence). The V end was cut by 5 bases, the J end by 9 bases, with 14 bases between. CDR3: CASSFRSSRPQHF. The CDR3 DNA reads as TGTGCCAGTAGTTTCAGGTCAAGTCGGCCCCAGCATTTT.

By proportion, this clonotype is large. The rearrangement joins TRBV6-2 or TRBV6-3 to TRBJ1-5; D ambiguous. Trimming cost V 0 bases and J 0 bases, with 15 bases left between them. The germline V gene has CDR1 MNHEY and CDR2 SVGEGT. This CDR3 contains 18 residues. The CDR3 reads CASSYSMMQDVSNQPQHF. In nucleotides, the CDR3 is TGTGCCAGCAGTTACTCGATGATGCAGGACGTTAGCAATCAGCCCCAGCATTTT.

Remarks on this clonotype: Just one base apart from a much larger clone, this may be a read error. The rearrangement uses TRBV19 and TRBJ1-2; no reliable D call. Trimming left V 5 bases short and J 6 bases short, with 13 bases between. The CDR3 is 13 amino acids. The germline V gene encodes CDR1 LNHDA and CDR2 SQIVND (reference sequence). CDR3 nucleotides: TGTGCCAGTAGTTCTTTCGGGGTGGATGGCTACACCTTC. Its translation is CASSSFGVDGYTF. Full variable domain (rest looked up from reference TRBV19 and TRBJ1-2): DGGITQSPKYLFRKEGQNVTLSCEQNLNHDAMYWYRQDPGQGLRLIYYSQIVNDFQKGDIAEGYSVSREKKESFPLTVTSAQKNPTAFYLCASSSFGVDGYTFGSGTRLTVV.

By share, this clonotype ranks as medium-sized. The J gene is TRBJ2-7, the V gene TRBV19; tentative D call: TRBD2 (6 bases). The V gene lost 4 bases and the J gene lost 3 bases, with 13 bases spanning the gap. The CDR3 covers 14 residues. Germline V gives CDR1 LNHDA, CDR2 SQIVND (reference sequence). CDR3 in amino acids: CASSTGGLLYEQYF. The CDR3, as DNA: TGTGCCAGTAGTACCGGGGGACTCCTCTACGAGCAGTACTTC.

This clonotype was counted only a few times. Germline and junction disagree at one end, which may indicate a read error. The chain couples TRBV19 to TRBJ2-7; no reliable D call. This CDR3 spans 13 amino acids. Germline V gene sequence: CDR1 LNHDA, CDR2 SQIVND (reference sequence). The CDR3 is CAGSTRSTVEQYF. Here the CDR3 DNA reads TGTGCCGGTAGTACCCGTTCTACGGTCGAGCAGTACTTC.

In this sample, this clonotype is medium-sized. The chain links TRBV19 to TRBJ2-1; 11 bases are shared with TRBD1. The CDR3 extends over 15 amino acids. V dropped 4 bases and J dropped 7; count of bases not matched to a gene: 6. Germline CDR1 LNHDA, CDR2 SQIVND (reference sequence). The CDR3 DNA reads TGTGCCAGTAGTACATTCGGGACAGGGGGTAATGAGCAGTTCTTC. Translation gives CASSTFGTGGNEQFF. Using reference TRBV19 and TRBJ2-1 for the parts outside the CDR3, the full variable domain is DGGITQSPKYLFRKEGQNVTLSCEQNLNHDAMYWYRQDPGQGLRLIYYSQIVNDFQKGDIAEGYSVSREKKESFPLTVTSAQKNPTAFYLCASSTFGTGGNEQFFGPGTRLTVL.

This clonotype counts as medium-sized (0.01 to 0.1%). J is TRBJ2-1 and V is TRBV19, with unresolved D. Between the trimmed V and J ends, which lost 1 base and 8 bases, there was a span of 9 bases. CDR1 and CDR2 (germline): LNHDA, SQIVND (reference sequence). CDR3 size: 13 residues. CDR3 nucleotide sequence: TGTGCCAGTAGTATAGTGAGTCGCCATGAGCAGTTCTTC. Translating it yields CASSIVSRHEQFF. Full variable domain (outside the CDR3, taken from reference TRBV19 and TRBJ2-1): DGGITQSPKYLFRKEGQNVTLSCEQNLNHDAMYWYRQDPGQGLRLIYYSQIVNDFQKGDIAEGYSVSREKKESFPLTVTSAQKNPTAFYLCASSIVSRHEQFFGPGTRLTVL.

As concerns this clonotype: This may be a read error, as it is one base from a much larger clone. The chain combines TRBV7-2 with TRBJ2-3; 14 bases line up with TRBD2. Germline values: CDR1 SGHTA, CDR2 FQGNSA. The CDR3 is made up of 17 amino acids. The CDR3 loop is CASSAGTSGGSTYTQYF. The CDR3 DNA sequence: TGTGCCAGCAGCGCCGGGACTAGCGGGGGTAGCACATATACGCAGTATTTT.

By sample share, this clonotype is large. This chain links TRBV19 with TRBJ1-2; D ambiguous. Germline loops: CDR1 LNHDA, CDR2 SQIVND (reference sequence). This CDR3 spans 12 amino acids. V was clipped by 3 bases and J by 4 bases, with 6 bases between them. CDR3 DNA: TGTGCCAGTAGTATGGGGATCTATGGCTACACCTTC. Translation gives CASSMGIYGYTF.